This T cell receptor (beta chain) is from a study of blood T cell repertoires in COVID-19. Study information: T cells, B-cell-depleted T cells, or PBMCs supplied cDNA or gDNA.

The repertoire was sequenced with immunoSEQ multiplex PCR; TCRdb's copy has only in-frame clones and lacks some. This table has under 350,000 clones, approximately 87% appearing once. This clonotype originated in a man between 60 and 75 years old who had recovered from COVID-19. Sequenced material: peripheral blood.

CDR3: CASSLGTGRYEQYF. The CDR3 DNA follows: TGTGCCAGCAGCTTAGGTACCGGTCGTTACGAGCAGTACTTC. The rearrangement links TRBV11-2 to TRBJ2-7; D is unclear. The germline V and J ends were trimmed by 1 base and 4 bases, with 11 bases remaining between them. The germline V gene encodes CDR1 SGHAT and CDR2 FQNNGV. The CDR3 runs 14 residues.